The 27 T cell receptor beta chains listed next were all sequenced from one sample in a study of T-cell reconstitution after alpha-beta-depleted transplantation in children (TCRdb year 2016). The sample's treatment or condition label, in plain terms: allogeneic hematopoietic cell transplantation with graft depleted of TCRalphabeta T cells and CD19 B cells. The library relied on PCR. The listed sequencing device is Illumina HiSeq 2500. TCR libraries were prepared with molecular barcoding, using unique molecular identifiers to normalize TCRbeta repertoire quantification. TCRdb trimmed the raw reads at Q25, called clones with MiXCR and kept productive beta chains. One record per CDR3 amino acid sequence lists the most common genes and DNA. The sample has approximately 210,000 distinct CDR3 sequences on record, approximately 17% of them singletons. Approximately 40% of the sample lies in the top ten. Here the sequenced sample was PBMCs, mostly from graft donor cells, taken 360 days after TCRalphabeta/CD19-depleted stem cell transplant. The receptors were gathered from a male patient under 10 years old who had a stem cell transplant for acute lymphoblastic leukemia, so the T cells may come from the graft donor.

The chain recombines TRBV14 with TRBJ2-6; D is ambiguous. This CDR3 is built from 16 residues. V shed 0 bases and J shed 0 bases, with 6 bases lying between them. CDR1 is SGHDN and CDR2 is FVKESK in the germline V gene. The chain's CDR3 is CASSQELGSGANVLTF. The CDR3 bases are TGTGCCAGCAGCCAAGAATTGGGCTCTGGGGCCAACGTCCTGACTTTC. The variable domain in full, completed from reference TRBV14 and TRBJ2-6, reads EAGVTQFPSHSVIEKGQTVTLRCDPISGHDNLYWYRRVMGKEIKFLLHFVKESKQDESGMPNNRFLAERTGGTYSTLKVQPAELEDSGVYFCASSQELGSGANVLTFGAGSRLTVL.

This clonotype was detected only a few times. The chain couples TRBV11-2 to TRBJ2-1; 10 nucleotides line up with TRBD2. Trimming cost V 5 bases and J 8 bases; bases outside gene matches: 6. This CDR3 contains 14 residues. Germline V gives CDR1 SGHAT, CDR2 FQNNGV. The CDR3 sequence: CASSPILAGYEQFF. The CDR3 bases are TGTGCCAGCAGCCCCATACTAGCGGGGTATGAGCAGTTCTTC.

The chain uses TRBV25-1 and TRBJ1-1; a possible D gene is TRBD1 (6 bases). This CDR3 has 16 amino acids. V lost 6 bases, J lost 3 bases, and 20 bases lay in between. Germline V gene data show CDR1 as MGHDK and CDR2 as SYGVNS. The CDR3, as DNA: TGTGCCAGCAGGCCTGAAACGACAGGACTCCACACTGAAGCTTTCTTT. This codes for CASRPETTGLHTEAFF. Full variable domain (outside the CDR3, taken from reference TRBV25-1 and TRBJ1-1): EADIYQTPRYLVIGTGKKITLECSQTMGHDKMYWYQQDPGMELHLIHYSYGVNSTEKGDLSSESTVSRIRTEHFPLTLESARPSHTSQYLCASRPETTGLHTEAFFGQGTRLTVV.

With respect to this clonotype: A read error may account for a junction end that differs from germline. The chain joins TRBV10-3 to TRBJ2-5; D not resolved. The CDR3 spans 14 residues. Germline CDR1 is ENHRY and CDR2 is SYGVKD. CDR3 nucleotides: TGTGCCGTCAGTGGTGGGATATTCCAAGAGACCCAGTACTTC. It specifies CAVSGGIFQETQYF.

This clonotype has just a few counts. The chain links TRBV2 to TRBJ2-3, with D tentatively TRBD2 (6 bases). Trimming took off 3 bases at V and 4 bases at J, with 8 bases between the two ends. Germline values: CDR1 SNHLY, CDR2 FYNNEI. The CDR3 extends over 13 amino acids. CDR3 nucleotides: TGTGCCAGCAGTGATGGAGGGGCAGATACGCAGTATTTT. Its translation: CASSDGGADTQYF. The whole variable domain, remainder taken from reference TRBV2 and TRBJ2-3, is EPEVTQTPSHQVTQMGQEVILRCVPISNHLYFYWYRQILGQKVEFLVSFYNNEISEKSEIFDDQFSVERPDGSNFTLKIRSTKLEDSAMYFCASSDGGADTQYFGPGTRLTVL.

The chain couples TRBV15 to TRBJ1-5; D is unclear. Germline V gene sequence: CDR1 LNHNV, CDR2 YYDKDF (reference sequence). V was trimmed by 0 bases and J by 2 bases, leaving 17 bases between them. The CDR3 has 18 amino acids. The CDR3 DNA is TGTGCCACCAGCAGAGATCGGAGTGCCCTTGAGGGCAATCAGCCCCAGCATTTT. Its translation is CATSRDRSALEGNQPQHF.

This sequence joins TRBV12-3 or TRBV12-4 and TRBJ1-1; possible D gene TRBD1, 5 bases. The CDR3 runs 15 residues. V was pared by 2 bases and J by 0 bases, with 10 bases between. CDR3 loop: CASSLSPGMNTEAFF. CDR3 DNA: TGTGCCAGCAGTTTATCCCCAGGGATGAACACTGAAGCTTTCTTT.

This clonotype was counted between two and nine times. The rearrangement links TRBV19 to TRBJ2-5, with TRBD2 identical over 12 bases. Per the germline V gene, CDR1 is LNHDA and CDR2 is SQIVND (reference sequence). The CDR3 is made up of 17 amino acids. Trimming cost V 4 bases and J 2 bases; bases outside gene matches: 8. Written as DNA, the CDR3 is TGTGCCAGTAGTACCTTTTCTGGACTAGCGGGGCAAGAGACCCAGTACTTC. Residues: CASSTFSGLAGQETQYF. Full variable domain (outside the CDR3, taken from reference TRBV19 and TRBJ2-5): DGGITQSPKYLFRKEGQNVTLSCEQNLNHDAMYWYRQDPGQGLRLIYYSQIVNDFQKGDIAEGYSVSREKKESFPLTVTSAQKNPTAFYLCASSTFSGLAGQETQYFGPGTRLLVL.

This clonotype was observed a handful of times. The V call is TRBV4-2, the J call TRBJ2-1; D is possibly TRBD1 or TRBD2 (5 bases each). This CDR3 is 16 amino acids long. Germline CDR1 LGHNA, CDR2 YNFKEQ. V gave up 1 base and J gave up 2 bases, with 12 bases separating them. The CDR3 DNA reads as TGTGCCAGCAGCCAAGGACGGGGCGGTGCCTACAATGAGCAGTTCTTC. Translated, it gives CASSQGRGGAYNEQFF.

The chain links TRBV7-9 to TRBJ1-2; D gene ambiguous. In germline, CDR1 is SEHNR, CDR2 FQNEAQ (reference sequence). This CDR3 comprises 14 residues. Trimming stripped 5 bases from V and 6 bases from J, with 16 bases between. The CDR3 nucleotides are TGTGCCAGCAGCCTGGGCCCGGGTCGAAATGGCTACACCTTC. The encoded protein is CASSLGPGRNGYTF. The full variable domain, completed using reference TRBV7-9 and TRBJ1-2, is DTGVSQNPRHKITKRGQNVTFRCDPISEHNRLYWYRQTLGQGPEFLTYFQNEAQLEKSRLLSDRFSAERPKGSFSTLEIQRTEQGDSAMYLCASSLGPGRNGYTFGSGTRLTVV.

The J gene is TRBJ2-2, the V gene TRBV12-3 or TRBV12-4, with TRBD2 matching 13 bases. Trimming at V came to 0 bases and at J to 5 bases, leaving 3 bases not matched to a gene. This CDR3 has 17 amino acids. The CDR3 reads CASSLALGLAGTGELFF. CDR3 bases: TGTGCCAGCAGTTTAGCGCTGGGACTAGCGGGGACCGGGGAGCTGTTTTTT.

The V gene is TRBV14, the J gene TRBJ2-7; 8 bases agree with TRBD1. V was pared by 4 bases and J by 6 bases, with 2 bases of the junction left unmatched. The CDR3 has 12 residues. CDR1 is SGHDN and CDR2 is FVKESK in the germline V gene. For the CDR3, the DNA is TGTGCCAGCAGCCGGACAGGGCCCGAGCAGTACTTC. Translated, it gives CASSRTGPEQYF.

The V gene is TRBV10-3, the J gene TRBJ2-3; 7 nucleotides align to TRBD1. The germline CDR1 and CDR2 sequences are ENHRY and SYGVKD. V shed 0 bases, J shed 3 bases, and the junction held 6 bases outside the gene matches. The CDR3 length is 16 residues. The CDR3 bases are TGTGCCATCAGTGAGTCAGGAACAGGGGAAACAGATACGCAGTATTTT. Translation gives CAISESGTGETDTQYF.

This chain joins TRBV12-3 or TRBV12-4 and TRBJ2-5; D is tentatively TRBD1 or TRBD2 (5 bases each). This CDR3 region has 14 residues. Deletions cut 5 bases from V and 4 bases from J, with 14 bases between. The CDR3 loop reads CASSQEGRRETQYF. CDR3 bases: TGTGCCAGCAGTCAAGAGGGACGGAGAGAGACCCAGTACTTC.

The chain uses TRBV6-2 or TRBV6-3 and TRBJ2-5; either TRBD1 or TRBD2 may fit D (5 bases each). The V and J ends lost 0 bases and 1 base respectively, with 12 bases between them. The CDR3 is made up of 16 amino acids. Germline V gives CDR1 MNHEY, CDR2 SVGEGT. The CDR3 DNA is TGTGCCAGCAGTTACTCGAAAGAGGGGACCCAAGAGACCCAGTACTTC. Amino acids: CASSYSKEGTQETQYF.

The J gene is TRBJ1-2, the V gene TRBV20-1; D not resolved. This CDR3 is built from 13 residues. CDR1 and CDR2 (germline): DFQATT, SNEGSKA (reference sequence). V was trimmed by 1 base and J by 4 bases, leaving 10 bases between them. The CDR3 region has the DNA TGCAGTGCTAGAGTTACGGCCCCCTATGGCTACACCTTC. Encoded protein: CSARVTAPYGYTF.

The CDR3 loop is CSVSGGGTEAFF. Here the CDR3 DNA reads TGCAGCGTTTCAGGGGGAGGGACTGAAGCTTTCTTT. The chain has TRBV29-1 and TRBJ1-1; 7 bases line up with TRBD1. The CDR3 is 12 residues long. Germline V gives CDR1 SQVTM, CDR2 ANQGSEA. V shed 5 bases, J shed 5 bases, and the junction held 5 bases outside the gene matches.

This clonotype appeared a few times. The chain recombines TRBV20-1 with TRBJ1-5; D is unresolved. The CDR3 totals 15 residues. Germline values: CDR1 DFQATT, CDR2 SNEGSKA (reference sequence). With 6 bases removed from V and 0 bases from J, the gap between germline ends came to 15 bases. The CDR3 coding sequence is TGCAGTGCCTTCCTCCACAGCAATAGCAATCAGCCCCAGCATTTT. It specifies CSAFLHSNSNQPQHF.

The chain is built from TRBV18 and TRBJ1-1; no clear D. The CDR3 runs 13 residues. Trimming took 3 bases from V and 0 from J, leaving 5 bases between them. Germline V gene data show CDR1 as KGHSH and CDR2 as LQKENI. In nucleotides, the CDR3 is TGTGCCAGCTCACCGGGATTGAACACTGAAGCTTTCTTT. It yields the protein CASSPGLNTEAFF.

This clonotype was seen only a few times. The chain combines TRBV20-1 with TRBJ2-5; D gene unclear. In germline, CDR1 is DFQATT, CDR2 SNEGSKA (reference sequence). V was shortened by 6 bases and J by 2 bases, with 19 bases between the two germline ends. This CDR3 is 15 amino acids long. Here the CDR3 DNA reads TGCAGTGCCACCTCCTGGGCGCAAAAACAAGAGACCCAGTACTTC. This encodes CSATSWAQKQETQYF.

This chain connects TRBV15 to TRBJ1-5; D ambiguous. From germline, CDR1 is LNHNV and CDR2 YYDKDF (reference sequence). The V end was cut by 3 bases, the J end by 0 bases, with 12 bases between. The CDR3 is made up of 16 amino acids. In DNA form, the CDR3 reads TGTGCCACCAGCAGCTTCTCAGATTATAGCAATCAGCCCCAGCATTTT. The encoded protein is CATSSFSDYSNQPQHF.

The chain couples TRBV5-1 to TRBJ2-5, with a tentative D call TRBD1 (7 bases). Germline V gene lookup returns CDR1 SGHRS and CDR2 YFSETQ. The CDR3 loop spans 16 amino acids. V was shortened by 0 bases and J by 5 bases, with 17 bases between the two germline ends. CDR3 DNA: TGCGCCAGCAGCTTGGTGGTCGGAGGGGGCGAGGAGACCCAGTACTTC. Amino acid sequence: CASSLVVGGGEETQYF.

The chain joins TRBV7-8 to TRBJ2-7; 12 bases match TRBD1. The length of the CDR3 is 16 residues. Germline CDR1 SGHVS, CDR2 FQNEAQ. Germline trimming cut 5 bases from V and 2 bases from J; bases unmatched to any gene: 7. CDR3 amino acids: CASSQTGTGGPYEQYF. CDR3 nucleotide sequence: TGTGCCAGCAGCCAAACCGGGACAGGGGGCCCCTACGAGCAGTACTTC.

This clonotype was counted a few times. V usage is TRBV5-1 and J usage is TRBJ1-4, with TRBD1 matching over 11 bases. From germline, CDR1 is SGHRS and CDR2 YFSETQ. The CDR3 totals 15 residues. V shed 4 bases, J shed 8 bases, and the junction held 7 bases outside the gene matches. CDR3 residues: CASSPSGTGGEKLFF. Here the CDR3 DNA reads TGCGCCAGCAGCCCCTCCGGGACAGGGGGAGAAAAACTGTTTTTT.

In regard to this clonotype: A much larger clone sits a single nucleotide away, making a read error possible. The chain has TRBV20-1 and TRBJ2-1, with 16 bases matching TRBD2. Germline lookup yields CDR1 DFQATT and CDR2 SNEGSKA (reference sequence). The CDR3 length is 18 residues. CDR3 nucleotide sequence: TGCTGTGCTAGGGCTACCGGGACTAGCGGGGGGGTTTGGGATGAGCAGTTCTTC. Translated: CCARATGTSGGVWDEQFF.

CDR3 bases: TGCAGTGCTAGGGCCCGGGGGAGGGAATCACCCCTCCACTTT. Its translation is CSARARGRESPLHF. V usage is TRBV20-1 and J usage is TRBJ1-6; a weak D match, TRBD1 (5 bases). The V gene lost 3 bases and the J gene lost 10 bases, with 16 bases spanning the gap. Germline CDR1 and CDR2: DFQATT and SNEGSKA (reference sequence). This CDR3 is 14 amino acids long.

There are a few counts of this clonotype. The V and J genes are TRBV4-2 and TRBJ2-7; D not certain. Germline CDR1 and CDR2: LGHNA and YNFKEQ. Trimming stripped 7 bases from V and 3 bases from J, with 22 bases between. The CDR3 sequence is 16 residues long. Written as DNA, the CDR3 is TGTGCCAGCACCCCAATTGCTCTGCGCAAGGGCTACGAGCAGTACTTC. Translated, it gives CASTPIALRKGYEQYF.